This T cell receptor (beta chain) was captured by sequencing in a study of T cell responses to AZD1222 COVID-19 vaccine. Sequencing used immunoSEQ multiplex PCR; TCRdb keeps in-frame clones, though not all of them. This sample yields approximately 140,000 clones, of which 90% to 95% are seen a single time; roughly 2.9% belongs to the top ten. Study-wide points: Across spike, vaccine-associated CD4 TCRs were found, dominant at 160-218 and 743-854. Seropositivity was recorded at baseline in only a handful of AZD1222 recipients. Clonal diversity was possibly underestimated, and the donors were mostly white British, with more females. Within unmutated variant regions lay the reported targets of nearly half of spike-specific TCRs.

Germline lookup yields CDR1 SNHLY and CDR2 FYNNEI. V gave up 6 bases and J gave up 1 base, with 12 bases separating them. The CDR3 consists of 15 residues. About this clone itself: Its antigen is still unknown.

V gene TRBV2 combines with J gene TRBJ2-2, with D perhaps TRBD1 (6 bases). This receptor was identified in an adult in good health. The sample consisted of peripheral blood, taken on day 0 of MenACWY control vaccination. CDR3 protein: CASREQTGNTGELFF. The CDR3 nucleotides are TGTGCCAGCAGGGAACAGACAGGGAACACCGGGGAGCTGTTTTTT.